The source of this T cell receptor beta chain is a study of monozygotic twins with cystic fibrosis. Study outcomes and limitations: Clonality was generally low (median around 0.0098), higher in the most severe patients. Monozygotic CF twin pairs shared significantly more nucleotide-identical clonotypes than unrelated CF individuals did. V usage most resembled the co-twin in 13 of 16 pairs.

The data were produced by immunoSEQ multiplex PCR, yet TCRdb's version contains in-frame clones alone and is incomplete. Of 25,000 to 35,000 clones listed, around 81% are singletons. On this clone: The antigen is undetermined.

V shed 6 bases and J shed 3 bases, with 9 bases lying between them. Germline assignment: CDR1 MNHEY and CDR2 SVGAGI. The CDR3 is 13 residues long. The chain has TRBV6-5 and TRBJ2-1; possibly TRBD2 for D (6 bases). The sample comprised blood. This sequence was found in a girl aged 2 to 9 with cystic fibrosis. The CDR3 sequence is CASSRLDYNEQFF. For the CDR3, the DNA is TGTGCCAGCAGCCGACTAGACTACAATGAGCAGTTCTTC.